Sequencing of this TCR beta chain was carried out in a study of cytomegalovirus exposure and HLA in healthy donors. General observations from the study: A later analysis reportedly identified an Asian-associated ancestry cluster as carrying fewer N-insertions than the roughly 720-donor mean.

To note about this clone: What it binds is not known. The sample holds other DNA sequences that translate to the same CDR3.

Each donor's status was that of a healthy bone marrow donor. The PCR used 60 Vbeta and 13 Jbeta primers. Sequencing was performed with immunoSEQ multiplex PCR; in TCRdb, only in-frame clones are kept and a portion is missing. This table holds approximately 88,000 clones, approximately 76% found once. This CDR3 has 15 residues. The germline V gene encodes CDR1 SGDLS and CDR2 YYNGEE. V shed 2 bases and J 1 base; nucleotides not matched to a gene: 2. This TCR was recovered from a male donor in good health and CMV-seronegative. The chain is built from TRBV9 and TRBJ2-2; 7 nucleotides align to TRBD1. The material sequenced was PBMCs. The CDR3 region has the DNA TGTGCCAGCAGCGTGGGGACAGTGAACACCGGGGAGCTGTTTTTT. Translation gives CASSVGTVNTGELFF.